The 12 T cell receptor beta chains given below trace back to one sample, sequenced in a study of blood T cell repertoires in COVID-19. Libraries were prepared by immunoSEQ multiplex PCR; TCRdb keeps only in-frame clonotypes and omits some of them. The sample includes approximately 240,000 clones, approximately 82% of them seen just once. What was sequenced was peripheral blood. Receptors were obtained from a woman of 80 years or more with active or convalescent COVID-19.

V and J are TRBV28 and TRBJ1-4; D might be TRBD1 (6 bases). The germline V and J ends were trimmed by 6 bases and 7 bases, with 15 bases remaining between them. The germline V gene has CDR1 MDHEN and CDR2 SYDVKM. CDR3 length equals 14 residues. The CDR3 is CASRITGLGEKLFF. DNA for the CDR3: TGTGCCAGCAGGATCACAGGGTTGGGTGAAAAACTGTTTTTT.

The chain carries TRBV18 and TRBJ1-1, with TRBD1 matching over 9 bases. The CDR3 is 14 residues long. CDR1 and CDR2 (germline): KGHSH, LQKENI. V gave up 7 bases and J gave up 1 base; unmatched junction bases: 4. The CDR3 coding sequence is TGTGCCAGCTTAACAGGGGGCGCGAACACTGAAGCTTTCTTT. Its translation: CASLTGGANTEAFF.

V is TRBV28 and J is TRBJ1-2, with 8 bases matching TRBD1. V was clipped by 6 bases and J by 4 bases; unmatched bases: 4. The CDR3 sequence is 13 residues long. Germline V gene data show CDR1 as MDHEN and CDR2 as SYDVKM. CDR3 loop: CASRGTGVYGYTF. DNA for the CDR3: TGTGCCAGCAGGGGGACAGGAGTCTATGGCTACACCTTC.

The rearrangement uses TRBV28 and TRBJ1-1; D perhaps matches TRBD1 (5 bases). Trimming stripped 4 bases from V and 10 bases from J, with 16 bases between. The CDR3 consists of 13 residues. Germline-derived CDR1 and CDR2 are MDHEN and SYDVKM. CDR3: CASSSPHDGGAFF. CDR3 coding DNA: TGTGCCAGCAGTTCGCCTCATGACGGGGGAGCTTTCTTT.

The chain couples TRBV6-1 to TRBJ1-6; a possible D gene is TRBD1 (5 bases). V was cut by 3 bases and J by 9 bases, with 12 bases left in between. Germline CDR1 is MNHNS and CDR2 is SASEGT. The CDR3 contains 14 residues. This CDR3 reads CASSETEASSPLHF. CDR3 in DNA: TGTGCCAGCAGTGAGACAGAAGCTAGTTCACCCCTCCACTTT.

The gene calls are TRBV18 and TRBJ1-4; 9 bases are a match to TRBD1. The V gene's germline CDR1 is KGHSH and CDR2 LQKENI. V was clipped by 0 bases and J by 6 bases; unmatched bases: 8. The CDR3 runs to 17 residues. CDR3 DNA: TGTGCCAGCTCACCACCGGGACAGGGTCTGAGGGATGAAAAACTGTTTTTT. It specifies CASSPPGQGLRDEKLFF.

A few counts support this clone. This rearrangement joins TRBV18 to TRBJ1-2; TRBD1 might be the D (6 bases). Trimming shortened V by 5 bases and J by 2 bases, and 15 bases separated the two germline ends. The CDR3 runs to 15 residues. CDR1 and CDR2 from the germline V gene are KGHSH and LQKENI. CDR3 coding DNA: TGTGCCAGCTCATCTGGACAGACCCAGAACTATGGCTACACCTTC. This encodes CASSSGQTQNYGYTF.

This chain connects TRBV7-2 to TRBJ2-1; a weak D match, TRBD2 (7 bases). CDR1 and CDR2 (germline): SGHTA, FQGNSA. This CDR3 comprises 15 residues. V gave up 0 bases and J gave up 2 bases, with 8 bases separating them. The CDR3: CASSLAGGPYNEQFF. CDR3 bases: TGTGCCAGCAGCTTAGCGGGGGGGCCCTACAATGAGCAGTTCTTC.

The gene calls are TRBV18 and TRBJ1-3; TRBD1 is a possible D gene (5 bases). The ends were cut back, 4 bases at V and 1 base at J, with 17 bases in the middle. CDR1 and CDR2 from the germline V gene are KGHSH and LQKENI. The CDR3 loop spans 17 amino acids. In nucleotides, the CDR3 is TGTGCCAGCTCACTTAACGGACACCCGAGATCTGGAAACACCATATATTTT. Residues: CASSLNGHPRSGNTIYF.

The V call is TRBV18, the J call TRBJ1-1; 8 positions match TRBD1. J was trimmed by 2 bases and V by 6 bases; bases with no gene match: 8. Germline CDR1 and CDR2: KGHSH and LQKENI. The CDR3 loop spans 15 amino acids. CDR3 bases: TGTGCCAGCTCCCGCGGACAGGGAGGTAACACTGAAGCTTTCTTT. Its protein is CASSRGQGGNTEAFF.

The rearrangement joins TRBV10-2 to TRBJ2-7; 12 nucleotides line up with TRBD2. The V gene's germline CDR1 is WSHSY and CDR2 SAAADI. This CDR3 region has 13 residues. Trimming took 6 bases from V and 13 from J; bases not matched to a gene: 10. The CDR3 spells CASSSRMTSGRYF. DNA of the CDR3: TGCGCCAGCAGCTCGAGGATGACTAGCGGGAGATACTTC.

In its sample, this clone was seen a few times. The V gene is TRBV3-1 (or the pseudogene TRBV3-2), the J gene TRBJ2-6; a possible D gene is TRBD1 (6 bases). V was shortened by 2 bases and J by 1 base, with 18 bases between the two germline ends. The CDR3 has 19 amino acids. Germline V CDR1 and CDR2: LGHDT, YNNKEL (reference sequence). The CDR3 spells CASSQFIPLQGSGANVLTF. The DNA of the CDR3 is TGTGCCAGCAGCCAATTCATCCCCCTACAGGGATCTGGGGCCAACGTCCTGACTTTC.